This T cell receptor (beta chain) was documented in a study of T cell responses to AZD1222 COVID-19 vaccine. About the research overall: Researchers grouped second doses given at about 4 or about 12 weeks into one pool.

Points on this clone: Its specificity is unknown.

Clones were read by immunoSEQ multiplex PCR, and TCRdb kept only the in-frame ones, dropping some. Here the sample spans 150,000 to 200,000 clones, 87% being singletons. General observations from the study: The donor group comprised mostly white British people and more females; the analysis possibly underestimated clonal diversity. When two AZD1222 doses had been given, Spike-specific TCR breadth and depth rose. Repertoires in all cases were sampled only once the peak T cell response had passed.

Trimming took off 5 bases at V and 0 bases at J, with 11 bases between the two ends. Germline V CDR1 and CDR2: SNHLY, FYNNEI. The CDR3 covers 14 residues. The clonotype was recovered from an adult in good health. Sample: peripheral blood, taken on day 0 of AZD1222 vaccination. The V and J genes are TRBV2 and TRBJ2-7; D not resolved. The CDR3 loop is CASSSVSSSYEQYF. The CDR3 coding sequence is TGTGCCAGCAGTTCGGTCAGCAGCTCCTACGAGCAGTACTTC.